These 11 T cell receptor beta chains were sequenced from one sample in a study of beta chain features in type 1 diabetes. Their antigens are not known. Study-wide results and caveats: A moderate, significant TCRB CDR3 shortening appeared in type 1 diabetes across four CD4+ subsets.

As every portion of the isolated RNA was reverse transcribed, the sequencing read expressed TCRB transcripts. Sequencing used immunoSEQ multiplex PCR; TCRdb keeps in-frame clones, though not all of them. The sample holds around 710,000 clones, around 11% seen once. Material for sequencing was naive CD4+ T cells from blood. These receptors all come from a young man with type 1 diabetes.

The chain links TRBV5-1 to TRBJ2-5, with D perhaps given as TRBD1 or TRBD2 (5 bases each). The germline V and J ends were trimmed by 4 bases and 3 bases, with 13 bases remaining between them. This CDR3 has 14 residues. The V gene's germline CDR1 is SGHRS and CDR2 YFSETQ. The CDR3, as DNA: TGCGCCAGCAGCCCCGGGACCGTGGAAGAGACCCAGTACTTC. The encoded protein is CASSPGTVEETQYF.

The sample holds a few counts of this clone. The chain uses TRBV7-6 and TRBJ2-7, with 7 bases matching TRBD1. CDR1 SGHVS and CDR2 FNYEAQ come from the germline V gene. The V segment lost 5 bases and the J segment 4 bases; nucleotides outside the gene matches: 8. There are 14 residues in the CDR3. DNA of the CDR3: TGTGCCAGCAGCGACCGGGACAGAGGGTACGAGCAGTACTTC. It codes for CASSDRDRGYEQYF.

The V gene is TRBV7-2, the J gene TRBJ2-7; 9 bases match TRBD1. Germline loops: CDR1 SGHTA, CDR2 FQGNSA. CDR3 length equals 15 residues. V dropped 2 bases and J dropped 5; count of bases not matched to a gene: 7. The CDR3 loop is CASSLNTGGSDEQYF. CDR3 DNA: TGTGCCAGCAGCTTAAATACAGGGGGCAGCGACGAGCAGTACTTC.

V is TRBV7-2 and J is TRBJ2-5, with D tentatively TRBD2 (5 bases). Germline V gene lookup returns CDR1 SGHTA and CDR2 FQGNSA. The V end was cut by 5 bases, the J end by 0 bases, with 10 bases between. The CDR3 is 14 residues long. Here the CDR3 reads CASSPDYNQETQYF. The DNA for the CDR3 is TGTGCCAGCAGCCCCGACTACAACCAAGAGACCCAGTACTTC.

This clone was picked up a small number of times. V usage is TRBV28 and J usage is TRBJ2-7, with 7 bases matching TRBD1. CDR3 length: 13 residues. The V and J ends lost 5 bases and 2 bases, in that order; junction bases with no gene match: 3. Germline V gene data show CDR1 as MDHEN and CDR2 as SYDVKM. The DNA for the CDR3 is TGTGCCAGCAGTCCACAGGGGCCCTACGAGCAGTACTTC. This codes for CASSPQGPYEQYF.

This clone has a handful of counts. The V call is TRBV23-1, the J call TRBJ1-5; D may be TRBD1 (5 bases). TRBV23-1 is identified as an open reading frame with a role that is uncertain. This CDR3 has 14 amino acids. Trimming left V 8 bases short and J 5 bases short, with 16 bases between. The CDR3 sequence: CASGWGEVDQPQHF. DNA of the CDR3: TGCGCCAGCGGATGGGGGGAGGTCGATCAGCCCCAGCATTTT.

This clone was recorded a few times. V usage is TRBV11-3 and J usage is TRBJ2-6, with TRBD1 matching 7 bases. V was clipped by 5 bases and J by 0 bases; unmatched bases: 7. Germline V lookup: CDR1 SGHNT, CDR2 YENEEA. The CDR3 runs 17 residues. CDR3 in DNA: TGTGCCAGCAGCCGGACAGGCAGTTACTCTGGGGCCAACGTCCTGACTTTC. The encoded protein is CASSRTGSYSGANVLTF. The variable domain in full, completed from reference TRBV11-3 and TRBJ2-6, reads EAGVVQSPRYKIIEKKQPVAFWCNPISGHNTLYWYLQNLGQGPELLIRYENEEAVDDSQLPKDRFSAERLKGVDSTLKIQPAELGDSAVYLCASSRTGSYSGANVLTFGAGSRLTVL.

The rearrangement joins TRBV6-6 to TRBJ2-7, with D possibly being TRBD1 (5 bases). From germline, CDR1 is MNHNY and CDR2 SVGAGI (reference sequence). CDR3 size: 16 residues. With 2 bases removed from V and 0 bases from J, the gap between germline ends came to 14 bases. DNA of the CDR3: TGTGCCAGCAGTTACGCAGGGTTCAGAAGCTCCTACGAGCAGTACTTC. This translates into CASSYAGFRSSYEQYF.

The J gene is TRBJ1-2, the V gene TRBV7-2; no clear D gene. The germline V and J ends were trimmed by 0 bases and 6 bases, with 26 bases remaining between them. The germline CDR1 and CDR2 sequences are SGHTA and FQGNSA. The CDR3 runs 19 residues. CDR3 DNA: TGTGCCAGCAGCTTAGCGGCGATATTGGCCCGCCCAGGAATAAATGGCTACACCTTC. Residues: CASSLAAILARPGINGYTF.

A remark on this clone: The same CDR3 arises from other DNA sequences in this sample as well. CDR3 sequence (DNA): TGCGCCAGCAGCCAAGACGTCGGCAGGCCCCAGCATTTT. Translated: CASSQDVGRPQHF. The rearrangement joins TRBV4-3 to TRBJ1-5; D gene ambiguous. CDR1 is LGHNA, CDR2 YSLEER, per germline. The CDR3 is 13 amino acids. Trimming pared 0 bases from V and 9 bases from J, leaving 9 bases between.

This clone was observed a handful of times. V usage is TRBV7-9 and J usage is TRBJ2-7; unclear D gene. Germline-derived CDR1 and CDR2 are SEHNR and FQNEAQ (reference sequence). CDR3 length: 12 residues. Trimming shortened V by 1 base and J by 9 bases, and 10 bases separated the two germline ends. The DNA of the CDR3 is TGTGCCAGCAGCTTAGGCAGACAATGGCAGTACTTC. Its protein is CASSLGRQWQYF. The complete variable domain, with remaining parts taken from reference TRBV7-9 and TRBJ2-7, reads DTGVSQNPRHKITKRGQNVTFRCDPISEHNRLYWYRQTLGQGPEFLTYFQNEAQLEKSRLLSDRFSAERPKGSFSTLEIQRTEQGDSAMYLCASSLGRQWQYFGPGTRLTVT.